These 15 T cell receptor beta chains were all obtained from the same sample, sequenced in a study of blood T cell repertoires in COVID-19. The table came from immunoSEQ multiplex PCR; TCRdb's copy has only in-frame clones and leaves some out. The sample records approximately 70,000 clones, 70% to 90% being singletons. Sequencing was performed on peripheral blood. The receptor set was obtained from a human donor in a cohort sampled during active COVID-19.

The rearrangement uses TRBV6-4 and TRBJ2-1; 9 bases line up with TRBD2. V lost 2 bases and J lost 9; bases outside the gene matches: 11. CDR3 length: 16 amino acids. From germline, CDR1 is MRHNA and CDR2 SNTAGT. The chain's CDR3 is CASSDGIAGEGAEQFF. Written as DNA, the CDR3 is TGTGCCAGCAGTGACGGGATAGCGGGAGAGGGGGCTGAGCAGTTCTTC.

The CDR3 sequence is CASSFSLDTEAFF. In DNA form, the CDR3 reads TGTGCCAGCAGTTTCAGTCTCGACACTGAAGCTTTCTTT. The chain has TRBV28 and TRBJ1-1; D remains ambiguous. With 3 bases removed from V and 3 bases from J, the gap between germline ends came to 8 bases. Per germline, CDR1 MDHEN and CDR2 SYDVKM. This CDR3 spans 13 amino acids.

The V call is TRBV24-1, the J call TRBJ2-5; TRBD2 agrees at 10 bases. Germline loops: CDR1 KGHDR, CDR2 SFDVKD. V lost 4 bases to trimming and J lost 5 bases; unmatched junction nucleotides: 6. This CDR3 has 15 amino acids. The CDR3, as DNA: TGTGCCACCAGTGAAAAAGCGGGAGGGCGGGAGACCCAGTACTTC. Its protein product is CATSEKAGGRETQYF.

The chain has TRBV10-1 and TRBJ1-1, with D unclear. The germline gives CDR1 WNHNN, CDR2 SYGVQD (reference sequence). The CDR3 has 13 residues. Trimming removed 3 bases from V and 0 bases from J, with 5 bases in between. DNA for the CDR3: TGCGCCAGCAGTGACAGGCTGAACACTGAAGCTTTCTTT. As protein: CASSDRLNTEAFF.

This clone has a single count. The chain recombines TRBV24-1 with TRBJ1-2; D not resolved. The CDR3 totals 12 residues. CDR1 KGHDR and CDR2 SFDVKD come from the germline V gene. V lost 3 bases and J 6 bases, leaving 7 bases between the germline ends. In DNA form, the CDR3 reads TGTGCCACCAGTGATAGGAGCGATGGCTACACCTTC. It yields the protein CATSDRSDGYTF.

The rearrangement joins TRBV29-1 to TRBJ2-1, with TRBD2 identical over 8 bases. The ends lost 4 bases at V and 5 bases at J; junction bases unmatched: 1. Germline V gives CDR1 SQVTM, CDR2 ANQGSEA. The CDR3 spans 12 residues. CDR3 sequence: CSVGGLDNEQFF. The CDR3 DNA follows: TGCAGCGTTGGGGGACTAGACAATGAGCAGTTCTTC.

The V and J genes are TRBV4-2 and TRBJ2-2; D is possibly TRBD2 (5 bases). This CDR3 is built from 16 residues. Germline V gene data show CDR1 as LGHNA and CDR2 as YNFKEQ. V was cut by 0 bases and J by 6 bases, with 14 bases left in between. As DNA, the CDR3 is TGTGCCAGCAGCCAAGATCTGGGAGAGGCCGCCGGGGAGCTGTTTTTT. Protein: CASSQDLGEAAGELFF.

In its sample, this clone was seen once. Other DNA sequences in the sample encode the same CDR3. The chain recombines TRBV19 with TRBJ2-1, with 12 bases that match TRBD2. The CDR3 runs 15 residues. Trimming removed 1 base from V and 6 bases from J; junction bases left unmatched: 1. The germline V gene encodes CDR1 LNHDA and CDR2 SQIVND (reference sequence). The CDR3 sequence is CASSIGTSGTNEQFF. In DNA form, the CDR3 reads TGTGCCAGTAGTATAGGGACTAGCGGGACCAATGAGCAGTTCTTC. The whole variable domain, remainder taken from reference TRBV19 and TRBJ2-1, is DGGITQSPKYLFRKEGQNVTLSCEQNLNHDAMYWYRQDPGQGLRLIYYSQIVNDFQKGDIAEGYSVSREKKESFPLTVTSAQKNPTAFYLCASSIGTSGTNEQFFGPGTRLTVL.

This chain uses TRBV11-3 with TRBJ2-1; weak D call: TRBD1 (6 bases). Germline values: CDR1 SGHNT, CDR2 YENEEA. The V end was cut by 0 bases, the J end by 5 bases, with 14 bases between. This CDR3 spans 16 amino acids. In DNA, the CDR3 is TGTGCCAGCAGCTTAGAACGGCAGGGGATGAACAATGAGCAGTTCTTC. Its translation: CASSLERQGMNNEQFF.

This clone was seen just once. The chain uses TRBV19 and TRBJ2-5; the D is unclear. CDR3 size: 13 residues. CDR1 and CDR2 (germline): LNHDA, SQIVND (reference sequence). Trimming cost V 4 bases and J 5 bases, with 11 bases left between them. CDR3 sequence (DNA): TGTGCCAGTAGTAAGGCTAGGTGGGAGACCCAGTACTTC. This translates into CASSKARWETQYF.

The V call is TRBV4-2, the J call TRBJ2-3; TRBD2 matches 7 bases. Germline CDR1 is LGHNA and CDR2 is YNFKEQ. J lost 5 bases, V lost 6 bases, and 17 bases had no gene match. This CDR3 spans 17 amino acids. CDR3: CASRIGEGRASVDTQYF. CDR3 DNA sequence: TGTGCCAGCAGGATAGGAGAGGGGAGGGCCTCGGTAGATACGCAGTATTTT.

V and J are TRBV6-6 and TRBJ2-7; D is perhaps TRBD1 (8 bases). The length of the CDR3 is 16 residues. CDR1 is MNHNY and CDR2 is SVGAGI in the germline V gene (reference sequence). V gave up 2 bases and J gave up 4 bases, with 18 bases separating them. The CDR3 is CASSYISGGGGYEQYF. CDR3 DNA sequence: TGTGCCAGCAGTTACATATCAGGGGGCGGGGGTTACGAGCAGTACTTC.

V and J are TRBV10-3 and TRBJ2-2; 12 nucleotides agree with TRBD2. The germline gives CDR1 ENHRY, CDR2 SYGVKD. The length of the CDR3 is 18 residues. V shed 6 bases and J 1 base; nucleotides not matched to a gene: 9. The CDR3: CAISGTSGPRGNTGELFF. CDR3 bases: TGTGCCATCAGCGGGACTAGCGGGCCTAGGGGGAACACCGGGGAGCTGTTTTTT.

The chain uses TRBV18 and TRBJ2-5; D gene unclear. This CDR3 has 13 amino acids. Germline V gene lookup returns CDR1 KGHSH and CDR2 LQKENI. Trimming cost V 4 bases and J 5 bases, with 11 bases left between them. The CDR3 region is CASSQLNGETQYF. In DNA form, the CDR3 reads TGTGCCAGCTCACAACTCAACGGGGAGACCCAGTACTTC.

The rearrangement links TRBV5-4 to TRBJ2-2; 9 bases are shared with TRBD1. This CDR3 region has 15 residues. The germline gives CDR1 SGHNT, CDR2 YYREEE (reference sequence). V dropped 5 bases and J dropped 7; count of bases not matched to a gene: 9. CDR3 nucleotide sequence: TGTGCCAGCAGTCCGGGACAGGGCTATAGCGGGGAGCTGTTTTTT. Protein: CASSPGQGYSGELFF.